One and the same sample provided the 5 T cell receptor beta chains below, sequenced in a study of molecular identifiers for immune sequencing clone quantification. TCRdb reprocessed the PCR reads via MiXCR and lists one record per CDR3 protein. This sample yields hundreds of thousands of distinct CDR3 sequences, of which 25% are seen a single time; 0.7% to 0.95% belongs to the top ten. The sequenced material came from naive CD8+ T cells from blood, with Jurkat cell RNA spiked in. Specified subset: FACS-sorted CD8+CD4-CCR7+CD45RA+ naive T cells. These receptors were collected from a human donor in good health. Some libraries in this study had Jurkat cell RNA spiked in.

V gene TRBV7-9 combines with J gene TRBJ2-1; 10 positions agree with TRBD1. Losses at the gene ends were 4 bases for V and 1 base for J; bases not matched to a gene: 7. There are 17 residues in the CDR3. Germline lookup yields CDR1 SEHNR and CDR2 FQNEAQ (reference sequence). This CDR3 is CASSSSGQGFSYNEQFF. The CDR3 nucleotides read TGTGCCAGCAGCTCGTCGGGACAGGGGTTTTCCTACAATGAGCAGTTCTTC.

V is TRBV20-1 and J is TRBJ2-2; no clear D gene. Germline assignment: CDR1 DFQATT and CDR2 SNEGSKA (reference sequence). The CDR3 has 14 amino acids. V was cut by 3 bases and J by 4 bases, with 12 bases left in between. CDR3 sequence reads: CSARFDISTGELFF. CDR3 nucleotide sequence: TGCAGTGCTAGGTTCGACATCTCCACCGGGGAGCTGTTTTTT.

The chain combines TRBV13 with TRBJ2-4; D is ambiguous. Germline V gene data show CDR1 as PRHDT and CDR2 as FYEKMQ (reference sequence). The CDR3 is 13 residues long. Trimming took 0 bases from V and 3 from J, leaving 3 bases between them. CDR3 bases: TGTGCCAGCAGCTTAGGATTCAAAAACATTCAGTACTTC. This encodes CASSLGFKNIQYF.

This clonotype has a count of ten or more. The genes are TRBV5-1 and TRBJ2-2; the match to TRBD1 covers 10 bases. V lost 8 bases to trimming and J lost 6 bases; unmatched junction nucleotides: 7. The CDR3 is 14 amino acids. Germline CDR1 is SGHRS and CDR2 is YFSETQ. CDR3: CARPGTGEAGELFF. CDR3 sequence (DNA): TGCGCCAGGCCCGGGACAGGGGAGGCCGGGGAGCTGTTTTTT.

The CDR3 is CASSMTAYSNQPQHF. As DNA, the CDR3 is TGTGCCAGTAGTATGACAGCGTATAGCAATCAGCCCCAGCATTTT. The V gene is TRBV19, the J gene TRBJ1-5; D possibly corresponds to TRBD1 (5 bases). Germline CDR1 reads LNHDA; CDR2 reads SQIVND (reference sequence). CDR3 length equals 15 residues. The germline V and J ends were trimmed by 3 bases and 0 bases, with 9 bases remaining between them. The full variable domain, rest sourced from reference TRBV19 and TRBJ1-5, is DGGITQSPKYLFRKEGQNVTLSCEQNLNHDAMYWYRQDPGQGLRLIYYSQIVNDFQKGDIAEGYSVSREKKESFPLTVTSAQKNPTAFYLCASSMTAYSNQPQHFGDGTRLSIL.